This T cell receptor beta chain was sequenced in a study of blood T cell repertoires in COVID-19. Study as a whole: Material from acute and convalescent COVID-19 was sourced from the United States, Italy and Spain. PBMCs, B-cell-depleted T cells, or T cells provided the cDNA or gDNA that made up the material.

Authors' data handling: The authors estimated nucleated cell counts from reference gene primer amplification. TCRdb's copy holds only in-frame clones and misses some; the assay was immunoSEQ multiplex PCR. V and J calls and clone size are copied from that table; D and trimming were computed from the DNA. The sample contains under 100,000 clones, approximately 88% of which appear only once. Germline values: CDR1 SGHVS, CDR2 FQNEAQ. The CDR3 extends over 13 amino acids. The ends lost 5 bases at V and 7 bases at J; junction bases unmatched: 8. This chain connects TRBV7-8 to TRBJ2-7, with TRBD2 matching 7 bases. This clonotype originated in a man younger than 40 with acute or convalescent COVID-19. The sequenced material came from peripheral blood. CDR3 residues: CASSRTRSVEQYF. In DNA form, the CDR3 reads TGTGCCAGCAGCCGGACTAGATCCGTGGAGCAGTACTTC.